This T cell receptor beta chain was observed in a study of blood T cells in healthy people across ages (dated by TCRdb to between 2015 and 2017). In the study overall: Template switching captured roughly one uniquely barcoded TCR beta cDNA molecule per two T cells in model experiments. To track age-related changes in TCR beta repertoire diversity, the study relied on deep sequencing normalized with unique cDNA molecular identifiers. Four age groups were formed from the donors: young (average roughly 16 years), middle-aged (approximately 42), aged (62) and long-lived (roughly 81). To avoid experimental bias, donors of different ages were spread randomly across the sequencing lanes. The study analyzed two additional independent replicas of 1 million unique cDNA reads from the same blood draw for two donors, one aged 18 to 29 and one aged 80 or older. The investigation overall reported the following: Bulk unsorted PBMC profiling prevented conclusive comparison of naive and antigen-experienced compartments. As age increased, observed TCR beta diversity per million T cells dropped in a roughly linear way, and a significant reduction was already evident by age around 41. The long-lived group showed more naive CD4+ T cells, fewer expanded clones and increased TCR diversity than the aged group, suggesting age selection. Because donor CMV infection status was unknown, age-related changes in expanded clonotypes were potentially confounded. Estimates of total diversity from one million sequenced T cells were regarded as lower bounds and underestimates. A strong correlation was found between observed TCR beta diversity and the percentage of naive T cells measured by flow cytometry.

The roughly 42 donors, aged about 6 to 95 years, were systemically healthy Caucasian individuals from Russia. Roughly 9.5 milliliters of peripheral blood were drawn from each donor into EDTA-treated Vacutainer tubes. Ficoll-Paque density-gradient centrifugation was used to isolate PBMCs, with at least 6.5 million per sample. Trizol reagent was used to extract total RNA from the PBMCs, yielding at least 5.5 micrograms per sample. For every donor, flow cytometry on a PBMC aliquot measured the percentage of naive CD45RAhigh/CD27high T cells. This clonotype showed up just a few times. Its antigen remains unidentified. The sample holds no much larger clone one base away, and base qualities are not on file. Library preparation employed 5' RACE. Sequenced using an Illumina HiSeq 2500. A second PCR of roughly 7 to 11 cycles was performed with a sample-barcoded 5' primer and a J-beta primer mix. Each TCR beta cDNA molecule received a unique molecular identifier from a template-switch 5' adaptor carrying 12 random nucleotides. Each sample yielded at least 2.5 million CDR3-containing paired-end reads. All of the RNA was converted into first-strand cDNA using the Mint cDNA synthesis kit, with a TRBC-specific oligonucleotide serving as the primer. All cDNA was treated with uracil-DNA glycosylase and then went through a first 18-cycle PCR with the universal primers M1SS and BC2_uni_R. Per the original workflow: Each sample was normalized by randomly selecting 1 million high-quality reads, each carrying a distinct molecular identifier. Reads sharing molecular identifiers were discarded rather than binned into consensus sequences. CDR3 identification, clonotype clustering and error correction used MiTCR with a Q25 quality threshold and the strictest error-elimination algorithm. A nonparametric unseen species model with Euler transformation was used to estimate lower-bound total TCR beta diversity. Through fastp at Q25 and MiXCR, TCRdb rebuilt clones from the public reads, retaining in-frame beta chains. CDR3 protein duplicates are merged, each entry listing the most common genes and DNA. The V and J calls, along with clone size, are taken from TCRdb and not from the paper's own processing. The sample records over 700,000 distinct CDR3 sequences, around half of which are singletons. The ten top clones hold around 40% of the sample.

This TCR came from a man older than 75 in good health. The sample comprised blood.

The CDR3 corresponds to CSVDVASSYNEQFF. DNA sequence: TGCAGCGTTGACGTGGCTAGCTCCTACAATGAGCAGTTCTTC. The V and J segments used are TRBV29-1 and TRBJ2-1; no D gene can be assigned with confidence. Looking up the germline V gene yields CDR1 SQVTM and CDR2 ANQGSEA. Trimming removed 3 bases from V and 0 bases from J, leaving 9 bases between the germline ends. The CDR3 sequence holds 14 residues, the cysteine and phenylalanine included. Only CDR3 DNA is held: 42 bases, read in frame from base 1.